One sample yielded the 9 T cell receptor beta chains listed below, sequenced in a study of blood T cell repertoires in COVID-19. TCRdb's copy holds only in-frame clones and misses some; the assay was immunoSEQ multiplex PCR. This table has 300,000 to 400,000 clones, roughly 87% appearing once. The source material was peripheral blood. The receptors were sampled from a man younger than 45 with COVID-19, enrolled during active disease.

This rearrangement joins TRBV2 to TRBJ1-2; unclear D gene. Germline-derived CDR1 and CDR2 are SNHLY and FYNNEI. The CDR3 is made up of 14 amino acids. Trimming removed 2 bases from V and 2 bases from J, with 9 bases in between. The CDR3 DNA reads as TGTGCCAGCAGTGAAAGGCGCGGAAACTATGGCTACACCTTC. Its translation is CASSERRGNYGYTF.

V usage is TRBV27 and J usage is TRBJ1-4, with TRBD1 identical over 7 bases. The CDR3 runs 15 residues. Germline CDR1 MNHEY, CDR2 SMNVEV (reference sequence). V dropped 6 bases and J dropped 5; count of bases not matched to a gene: 9. CDR3 amino acids: CASRPRKDRNEKLFF. The CDR3 bases are TGTGCCAGCAGGCCAAGGAAGGACAGGAATGAAAAACTGTTTTTT.

The V call is TRBV7-3, the J call TRBJ2-3, with 8 nucleotides matching TRBD2. CDR3 length equals 15 residues. The V gene end was trimmed by 2 bases and the J gene end by 4 bases; junction bases not matched to a gene: 5. Germline V gives CDR1 SGHTA, CDR2 FQGTGA. The CDR3 coding sequence is TGTGCCAGCAGCTTAGGTGCCGGGGGGGCAGATACGCAGTATTTT. Protein sequence: CASSLGAGGADTQYF.

The chain links TRBV7-3 to TRBJ1-2, with no clear D. Trimming took 2 bases from V and 11 from J, leaving 12 bases between them. The length of the CDR3 is 12 residues. Germline CDR1 reads SGHTA; CDR2 reads FQGTGA. This CDR3 reads CASSLDREKYTF. As DNA, the CDR3 is TGTGCCAGCAGCTTAGACCGGGAGAAGTACACCTTC.

The chain recombines TRBV19 with TRBJ2-1; 10 positions match TRBD2. The CDR3 spans 15 residues. In germline, CDR1 is LNHDA, CDR2 SQIVND (reference sequence). With V trimmed by 6 bases and J by 1 base, 3 bases remained unmatched. CDR3 sequence reads: CASRMTSGSYNEQFF. CDR3 bases: TGTGCCAGTAGGATGACTAGCGGGTCCTACAATGAGCAGTTCTTC. The variable domain in full, completed from reference TRBV19 and TRBJ2-1, reads DGGITQSPKYLFRKEGQNVTLSCEQNLNHDAMYWYRQDPGQGLRLIYYSQIVNDFQKGDIAEGYSVSREKKESFPLTVTSAQKNPTAFYLCASRMTSGSYNEQFFGPGTRLTVL.

The chain carries TRBV10-1 and TRBJ2-1, with 9 positions matching TRBD2. Germline V gene data show CDR1 as WNHNN and CDR2 as SYGVQD (reference sequence). V lost 10 bases and J lost 1; bases outside the gene matches: 8. This CDR3 has 15 residues. Here the CDR3 reads CATPRTSVSYNEQFF. The CDR3 nucleotides read TGCGCCACCCCTCGGACTAGCGTTTCCTACAATGAGCAGTTCTTC.

This rearrangement joins TRBV18 to TRBJ2-2; 8 nucleotides agree with TRBD1. The V gene end was trimmed by 2 bases and the J gene end by 3 bases; junction bases not matched to a gene: 2. CDR1 is KGHSH and CDR2 is LQKENI in the germline V gene. CDR3 length: 15 amino acids. The CDR3 sequence: CASSPKDRDTGELFF. The CDR3 DNA reads TGTGCCAGCTCACCAAAGGACAGGGACACCGGGGAGCTGTTTTTT.

The chain employs TRBV18 and TRBJ2-7, with D possibly matching TRBD1 (5 bases). CDR1 is KGHSH, CDR2 LQKENI, per germline. The CDR3 is 12 amino acids. The V end was cut by 3 bases, the J end by 4 bases, with 7 bases between. The CDR3 DNA is TGTGCCAGCTCACCCGACAGTTACGAGCAGTACTTC. As protein: CASSPDSYEQYF.

CDR3 in amino acids: CASRLAGTGELFF. The DNA of the CDR3 is TGTGCCAGTAGACTAGCGGGGACCGGGGAGCTGTTTTTT. The rearrangement joins TRBV7-2 to TRBJ2-2, with TRBD2 matching over 11 bases. Germline V gene data show CDR1 as SGHTA and CDR2 as FQGNSA. The CDR3 contains 13 residues. With V trimmed by 9 bases and J by 5 bases, 2 bases remained unmatched.